Following are 20 T cell receptor beta chains from one sample sequenced in a study of T cells after yellow fever vaccination. Via MiXCR, TCRdb re-called the 5' RACE reads, giving one row per CDR3 protein. The data hold under 500,000 distinct CDR3 sequences, with approximately 19% observed a single time. The starting material was PBMCs, obtained before the yellow fever booster vaccination. The receptors shown here come from a man aged 18 to 29 who received the YFV17D yellow fever vaccine.

V usage is TRBV29-1 and J usage is TRBJ1-5; a possible D gene is TRBD1 (5 bases). Germline V gene data show CDR1 as SQVTM and CDR2 as ANQGSEA. CDR3 size: 14 residues. Between the trimmed V and J ends, which lost 8 bases and 0 bases, there was a span of 14 bases. The CDR3 DNA follows: TGCAGCTCTCGGGACGGAGATAGCAATCAGCCCCAGCATTTT. It yields the protein CSSRDGDSNQPQHF.

This chain uses TRBV5-1 with TRBJ2-5; 7 nucleotides align to TRBD1. J gave up 5 bases and V 0 bases, and 7 bases lay outside the gene matches. CDR3 length: 15 residues. The V gene's germline CDR1 is SGHRS and CDR2 YFSETQ. The CDR3 DNA reads as TGCGCCAGCAGCTTGGGGACAGGTCGGCGGGAGACCCAGTACTTC. The encoded protein is CASSLGTGRRETQYF.

This clonotype was found a few times. The chain is built from TRBV20-1 and TRBJ2-4; TRBD2 matches 7 bases. The CDR3 runs 14 residues. Germline CDR1 reads DFQATT; CDR2 reads SNEGSKA (reference sequence). Germline trimming cut 8 bases from V and 6 bases from J; bases unmatched to any gene: 13. CDR3: CSIAPAGDRNIQYF. CDR3 nucleotides: TGCAGTATCGCCCCGGCGGGGGACCGAAACATTCAGTACTTC.

This chain connects TRBV7-9 to TRBJ2-1, with 7 nucleotides matching TRBD1. Germline values: CDR1 SEHNR, CDR2 FQNEAQ (reference sequence). The CDR3 loop spans 12 amino acids. With V trimmed by 5 bases and J by 8 bases, 3 bases remained unmatched. The CDR3 coding sequence is TGTGCCAGCAGCGGGACAGCGGATGAGCAGTTCTTC. Amino acids: CASSGTADEQFF.

The chain is built from TRBV18 and TRBJ2-3; 9 bases line up with TRBD1. The V gene's germline CDR1 is KGHSH and CDR2 LQKENI. V shed 2 bases, J shed 2 bases, and the junction held 5 bases outside the gene matches. The CDR3 totals 16 residues. CDR3 coding DNA: TGTGCCAGCTCACCAATGGACAGGGGTTACACAGATACGCAGTATTTT. This gives the protein CASSPMDRGYTDTQYF.

This clonotype was seen only a few times. The genes are TRBV5-1 and TRBJ2-1; 11 positions agree with TRBD2. Per the germline V gene, CDR1 is SGHRS and CDR2 is YFSETQ. The junction had 10 bases not matched to a gene; V was cut back by 7 bases and J by 4 bases. CDR3 size: 16 residues. The DNA for the CDR3 is TGCGCCAGCCAGTTACTTACTAGCGGGGGATACAATGAGCAGTTCTTC. Residues: CASQLLTSGGYNEQFF.

This CDR3 is CAWSVRLAGGDTQYF. Written as DNA, the CDR3 is TGTGCCTGGAGTGTACGTTTAGCGGGGGGGGATACGCAGTATTTT. The chain uses TRBV30 and TRBJ2-3; TRBD2 matches at 11 bases. CDR3 length: 15 amino acids. Unmatched junction bases numbered 5, after V lost 0 bases and J lost 6 bases. The V gene's germline CDR1 is GTSNPN and CDR2 SVGIG (reference sequence).

In its sample, this clonotype was seen many times. The chain's CDR3 is CATSEGKHWESPLHF. The CDR3 bases are TGTGCCACCAGTGAAGGCAAACACTGGGAGTCACCCCTCCACTTT. The rearrangement joins TRBV24-1 to TRBJ1-6, with D unclear. Trimming stripped 4 bases from V and 10 bases from J, with 16 bases between. The CDR3 spans 15 residues. CDR1 is KGHDR, CDR2 SFDVKD, per germline.

This clonotype has a handful of counts. The gene calls are TRBV12-3 or TRBV12-4 and TRBJ1-6; D is uncertain. The V end lost 4 bases, the J end lost 14 bases, and 12 bases lay between the germline ends. The CDR3 is 12 amino acids. DNA for the CDR3: TGTGCCAGCAGTTCGTCCGGTGGGGCCCTCCACTTT. The encoded protein is CASSSSGGALHF.

The chain combines TRBV29-1 with TRBJ2-3; the D gene is possibly TRBD1 (6 bases). Per germline, CDR1 SQVTM and CDR2 ANQGSEA. The CDR3 runs to 13 residues. Trimming removed 8 bases at V and 6 bases at J, with 18 bases between. For the CDR3, the DNA is TGCAGCACCGGGCGGACAGTCACGGATACGCAGTATTTT. Residues: CSTGRTVTDTQYF.

V usage is TRBV6-5 and J usage is TRBJ1-1; D is ambiguous. V lost 4 bases and J 0 bases, leaving 12 bases between the germline ends. Germline V CDR1 and CDR2: MNHEY, SVGAGI. The CDR3 is 15 amino acids. For the CDR3, the DNA is TGTGCCAGCAGTTTTCCTGGAGGGATGAACACTGAAGCTTTCTTT. This translates into CASSFPGGMNTEAFF.

The rearrangement joins TRBV20-1 to TRBJ2-3; D may match TRBD1 or TRBD2 (7 bases each). The CDR3 contains 14 residues. Per germline, CDR1 DFQATT and CDR2 SNEGSKA (reference sequence). V lost 6 bases to trimming and J lost 5 bases, with 18 bases between them. The CDR3 spells CSANLGRGLDTQYF. For the CDR3, the DNA is TGCAGTGCCAACCTTGGGAGGGGGCTAGATACGCAGTATTTT.

V and J are TRBV5-4 and TRBJ2-3, with 9 bases fitting TRBD2. CDR3 length: 17 amino acids. V dropped 3 bases and J dropped 5; count of bases not matched to a gene: 13. Germline values: CDR1 SGHNT, CDR2 YYREEE (reference sequence). DNA of the CDR3: TGTGCCAGCAGCTCCCCCCCAAGCGGGGGGCGTGGAGATACGCAGTATTTT. Translated, it gives CASSSPPSGGRGDTQYF.

This clonotype was seen only a few times. J is TRBJ2-7 and V is TRBV7-9; D is perhaps TRBD1 or TRBD2 (5 bases each). Trimming removed 5 bases from V and 2 bases from J, with 19 bases in between. This CDR3 has 16 amino acids. Germline V gene data show CDR1 as SEHNR and CDR2 as FQNEAQ (reference sequence). CDR3: CASSQSGQGKPYEQYF. CDR3 DNA sequence: TGTGCCAGCAGCCAATCGGGGCAGGGAAAACCCTACGAGCAGTACTTC.

This clonotype was picked up a small number of times. The chain combines TRBV12-3 or TRBV12-4 with TRBJ1-1; D ambiguous. The CDR3 totals 14 residues. With 6 bases removed from V and 0 bases from J, the gap between germline ends came to 11 bases. CDR3 sequence: CASSPPFMNTEAFF. The CDR3 DNA reads as TGTGCCAGCAGCCCCCCGTTCATGAACACTGAAGCTTTCTTT.

This chain joins TRBV9 and TRBJ2-1, with D perhaps matching TRBD1 (6 bases). CDR1 SGDLS and CDR2 YYNGEE come from the germline V gene. This CDR3 is built from 15 residues. V gave up 0 bases and J gave up 8 bases, with 15 bases separating them. The CDR3 nucleotides read TGTGCCAGCAGCGTAGGTGGACTGGACAGCCATGAGCAGTTCTTC. Protein product: CASSVGGLDSHEQFF.

The chain carries TRBV25-1 and TRBJ2-2, with D perhaps matching TRBD1 or TRBD2 (6 bases each). CDR3 length equals 18 residues. Germline lookup yields CDR1 MGHDK and CDR2 SYGVNS. The germline V and J ends were trimmed by 1 base and 3 bases, with 18 bases remaining between them. The chain's CDR3 is CASSESREGGRHTGELFF. The CDR3 nucleotides are TGTGCCAGCAGTGAATCTCGCGAGGGGGGCAGGCACACCGGGGAGCTGTTTTTT. The entire variable domain, with the rest obtained from reference TRBV25-1 and TRBJ2-2, is as follows: EADIYQTPRYLVIGTGKKITLECSQTMGHDKMYWYQQDPGMELHLIHYSYGVNSTEKGDLSSESTVSRIRTEHFPLTLESARPSHTSQYLCASSESREGGRHTGELFFGEGSRLTVL.

This clonotype was seen a handful of times. The chain carries TRBV7-9 and TRBJ1-2; D is unclear. V was shortened by 2 bases and J by 4 bases, with 11 bases between the two germline ends. Germline V CDR1 and CDR2: SEHNR, FQNEAQ (reference sequence). The CDR3 runs 14 residues. The DNA of the CDR3 is TGTGCCAGCAGCTTACCAGGAGTCCTCTATGGCTACACCTTC. Its protein is CASSLPGVLYGYTF. The full variable domain, completed using reference TRBV7-9 and TRBJ1-2, is DTGVSQNPRHKITKRGQNVTFRCDPISEHNRLYWYRQTLGQGPEFLTYFQNEAQLEKSRLLSDRFSAERPKGSFSTLEIQRTEQGDSAMYLCASSLPGVLYGYTFGSGTRLTVV.

This clonotype was detected a few times. The rearrangement joins TRBV20-1 to TRBJ1-4; 7 bases are a match to TRBD1. V lost 7 bases, J lost 6 bases, and 5 bases stayed unmatched. From germline, CDR1 is DFQATT and CDR2 SNEGSKA (reference sequence). The CDR3 covers 12 residues. CDR3 sequence (DNA): TGCAGTGGCGCACAGGGGTATGAAAAACTGTTTTTT. This translates into CSGAQGYEKLFF.

The rearrangement links TRBV15 to TRBJ1-1; D is uncertain. The germline V gene has CDR1 LNHNV and CDR2 YYDKDF (reference sequence). Trimming pared 3 bases from V and 6 bases from J, leaving 14 bases between. The CDR3 consists of 14 residues. The CDR3 is CATSSRPAWSEAFF. CDR3 coding DNA: TGTGCCACCAGCAGCCGGCCAGCGTGGTCTGAAGCTTTCTTT.